This paragraph covers one T cell receptor beta chain sequence. Its antigen is not identified. CDR1 is MDHEN, CDR2 SYDVKM, per germline. With 5 bases clipped from V and 6 bases from J, the junction kept 7 bases outside the gene matches. This CDR3 has 13 residues. These data are taken from a study of lymphopenia after photon versus proton radiotherapy. Study results and limitations: Photon-treated patients lost naive T cells and TCR diversity; proton-treated stayed stable.

Repertoires were generated with immunoSEQ multiplex PCR, while TCRdb's copy carries only in-frame clones and drops some. The sample holds tens of thousands of clones, roughly nine tenths seen once. The starting material was peripheral blood, obtained from a patient treated with proton-based radiotherapy. The sequence was collected from a woman in her 70s with pancreatic cancer. Some clones in this sample may be carry-over from other donors' samples. This chain links TRBV28 with TRBJ2-7; 7 bases match TRBD2. In DNA, the CDR3 is TGTGCCAGCAGTCTGTTGAGCGGGACCGAGCAGTACTTC. It codes for CASSLLSGTEQYF.